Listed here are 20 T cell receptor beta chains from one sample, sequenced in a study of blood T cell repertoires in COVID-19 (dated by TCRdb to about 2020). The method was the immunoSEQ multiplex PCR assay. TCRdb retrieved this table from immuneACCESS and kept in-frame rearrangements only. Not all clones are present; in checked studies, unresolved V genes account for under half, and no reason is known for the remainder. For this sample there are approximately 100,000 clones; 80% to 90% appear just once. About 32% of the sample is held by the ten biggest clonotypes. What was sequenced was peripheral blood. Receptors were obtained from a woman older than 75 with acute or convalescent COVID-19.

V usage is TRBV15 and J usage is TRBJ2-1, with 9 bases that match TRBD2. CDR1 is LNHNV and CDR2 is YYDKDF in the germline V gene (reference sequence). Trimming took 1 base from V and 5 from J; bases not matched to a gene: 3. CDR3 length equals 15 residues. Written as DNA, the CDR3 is TGTGCCACCAGCAGAGGCGGGGGGGCAAACAATGAGCAGTTCTTC. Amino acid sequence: CATSRGGGANNEQFF.

The CDR3 DNA is TGTGCCACCAGCAGCGGAAATACAGGGGTTGTATCCTACGAGCAGTACTTC. As protein: CATSSGNTGVVSYEQYF. This chain connects TRBV15 to TRBJ2-7, with 7 bases matching TRBD1. The germline V gene encodes CDR1 LNHNV and CDR2 YYDKDF (reference sequence). CDR3 length equals 17 residues. The junction had 12 bases not matched to a gene; V was cut back by 3 bases and J by 1 base. Full variable domain (remainder filled in from reference TRBV15 and TRBJ2-7): DAMVIQNPRYQVTQFGKPVTLSCSQTLNHNVMYWYQQKSSQAPKLLFHYYDKDFNNEADTPDNFQSRRPNTSFCFLDIRSPGLGDTAMYLCATSSGNTGVVSYEQYFGPGTRLTVT.

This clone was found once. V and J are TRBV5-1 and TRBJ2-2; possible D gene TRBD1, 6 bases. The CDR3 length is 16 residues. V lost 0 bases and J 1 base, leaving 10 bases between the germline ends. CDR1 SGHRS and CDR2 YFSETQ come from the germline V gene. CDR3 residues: CASSLGQAMNTGELFF. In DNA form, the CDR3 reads TGCGCCAGCAGCTTGGGACAGGCGATGAACACCGGGGAGCTGTTTTTT.

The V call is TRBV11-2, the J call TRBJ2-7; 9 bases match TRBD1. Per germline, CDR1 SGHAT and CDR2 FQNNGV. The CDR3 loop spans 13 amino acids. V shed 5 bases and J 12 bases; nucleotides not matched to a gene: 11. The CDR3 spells CASSPRGQGVMYF. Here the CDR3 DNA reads TGTGCCAGCAGCCCTCGGGGACAGGGAGTTATGTACTTC.

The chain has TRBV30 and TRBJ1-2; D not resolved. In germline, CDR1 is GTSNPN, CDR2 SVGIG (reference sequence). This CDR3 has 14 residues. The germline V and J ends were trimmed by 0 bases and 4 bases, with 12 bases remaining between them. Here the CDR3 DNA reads TGTGCCTGGAGTGTAACCCGGACTAGCTATGGCTACACCTTC. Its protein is CAWSVTRTSYGYTF.

In nucleotides, the CDR3 is TGTGCCAGCAGCCAAATCCGTTACAATGAGCAGTTCTTC. Protein sequence: CASSQIRYNEQFF. This chain uses TRBV6-2 or TRBV6-3 with TRBJ2-1; no reliable D call. CDR1 and CDR2 from the germline V gene are MNHEY and SVGEGT. V lost 6 bases and J lost 4, with 10 bases in between. The length of the CDR3 is 13 residues.

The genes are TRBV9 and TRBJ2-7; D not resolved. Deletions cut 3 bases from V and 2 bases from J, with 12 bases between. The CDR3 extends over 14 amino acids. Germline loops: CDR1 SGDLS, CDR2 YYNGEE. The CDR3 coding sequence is TGTGCCAGCAGCGGTCAGGCTTCGGCCTACGAGCAGTACTTC. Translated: CASSGQASAYEQYF. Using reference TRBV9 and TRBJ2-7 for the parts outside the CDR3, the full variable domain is DSGVTQTPKHLITATGQRVTLRCSPRSGDLSVYWYQQSLDQGLQFLIQYYNGEERAKGNILERFSAQQFPDLHSELNLSSLELGDSALYFCASSGQASAYEQYFGPGTRLTVT.

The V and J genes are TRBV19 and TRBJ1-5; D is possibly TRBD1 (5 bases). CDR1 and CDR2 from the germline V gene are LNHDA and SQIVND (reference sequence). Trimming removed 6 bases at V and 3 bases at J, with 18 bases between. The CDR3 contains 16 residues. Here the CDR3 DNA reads TGTGCCAGTAGGGAGAGGTGGGGCAGGATCAATCAGCCCCAGCATTTT. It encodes CASRERWGRINQPQHF.

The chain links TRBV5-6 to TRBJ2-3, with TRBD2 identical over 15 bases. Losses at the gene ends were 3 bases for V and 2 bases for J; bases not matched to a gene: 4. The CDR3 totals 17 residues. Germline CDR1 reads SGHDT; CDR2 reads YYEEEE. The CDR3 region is CASSYGLAGGPTDTQYF. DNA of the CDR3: TGTGCCAGCAGCTACGGACTAGCGGGGGGGCCCACAGATACGCAGTATTTT. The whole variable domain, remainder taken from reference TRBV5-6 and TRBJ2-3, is DAGVTQSPTHLIKTRGQQVTLRCSPKSGHDTVSWYQQALGQGPQFIFQYYEEEERQRGNFPDRFSGHQFPNYSSELNVNALLLGDSALYLCASSYGLAGGPTDTQYFGPGTRLTVL.

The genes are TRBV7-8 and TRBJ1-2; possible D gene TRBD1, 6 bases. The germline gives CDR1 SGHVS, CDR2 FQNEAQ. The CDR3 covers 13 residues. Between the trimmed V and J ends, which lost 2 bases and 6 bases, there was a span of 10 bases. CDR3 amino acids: CASSLWAGDGYTF. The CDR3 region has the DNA TGTGCCAGCAGCTTATGGGCAGGGGATGGCTACACCTTC.

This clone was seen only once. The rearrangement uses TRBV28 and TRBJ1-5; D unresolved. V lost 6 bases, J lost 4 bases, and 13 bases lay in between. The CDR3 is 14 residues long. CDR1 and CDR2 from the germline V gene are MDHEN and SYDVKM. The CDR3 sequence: CASSIKRMNQPQHF. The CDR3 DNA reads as TGTGCCAGCAGCATAAAGAGGATGAATCAGCCCCAGCATTTT.

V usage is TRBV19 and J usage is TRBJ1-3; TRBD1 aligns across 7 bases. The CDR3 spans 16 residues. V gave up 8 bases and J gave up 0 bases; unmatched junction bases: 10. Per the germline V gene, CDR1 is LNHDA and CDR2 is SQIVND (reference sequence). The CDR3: CASRPGQLLSGNTIYF. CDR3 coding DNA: TGTGCCAGTCGTCCGGGACAGTTACTCTCTGGAAACACCATATATTTT. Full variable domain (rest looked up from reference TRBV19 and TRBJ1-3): DGGITQSPKYLFRKEGQNVTLSCEQNLNHDAMYWYRQDPGQGLRLIYYSQIVNDFQKGDIAEGYSVSREKKESFPLTVTSAQKNPTAFYLCASRPGQLLSGNTIYFGEGSWLTVV.

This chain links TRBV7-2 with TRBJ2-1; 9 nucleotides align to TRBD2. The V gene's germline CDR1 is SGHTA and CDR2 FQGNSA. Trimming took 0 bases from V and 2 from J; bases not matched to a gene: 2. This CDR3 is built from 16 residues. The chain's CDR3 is CASSLAGGGAYNEQFF. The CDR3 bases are TGTGCCAGCAGCTTAGCCGGCGGGGGGGCCTACAATGAGCAGTTCTTC.

Written as DNA, the CDR3 is TGTGCCACGAAGGCCGGGGATGGGCTTGGGAACACTGAAGCTTTCTTT. Translated: CATKAGDGLGNTEAFF. V usage is TRBV10-3 and J usage is TRBJ1-1; the D is unclear. The CDR3 sequence is 16 residues long. The germline V gene encodes CDR1 ENHRY and CDR2 SYGVKD. Trimming removed 10 bases from V and 1 base from J, with 22 bases in between.

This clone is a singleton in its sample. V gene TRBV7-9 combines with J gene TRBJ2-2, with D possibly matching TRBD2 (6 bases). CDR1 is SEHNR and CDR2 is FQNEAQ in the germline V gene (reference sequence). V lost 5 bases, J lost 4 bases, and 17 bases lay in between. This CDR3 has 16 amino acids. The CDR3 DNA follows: TGTGCCAGCAGCCCCGGGAGCAGGGATGGCACCGGGGAGCTGTTTTTT. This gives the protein CASSPGSRDGTGELFF. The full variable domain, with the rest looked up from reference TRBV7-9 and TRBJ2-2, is DTGVSQNPRHKITKRGQNVTFRCDPISEHNRLYWYRQTLGQGPEFLTYFQNEAQLEKSRLLSDRFSAERPKGSFSTLEIQRTEQGDSAMYLCASSPGSRDGTGELFFGEGSRLTVL.

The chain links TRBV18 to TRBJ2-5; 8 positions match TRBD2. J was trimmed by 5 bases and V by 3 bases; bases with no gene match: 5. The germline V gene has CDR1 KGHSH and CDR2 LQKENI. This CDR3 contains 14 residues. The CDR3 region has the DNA TGTGCCAGCTCACCCAGCGGGGGTAGTGAGACCCAGTACTTC. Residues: CASSPSGGSETQYF.

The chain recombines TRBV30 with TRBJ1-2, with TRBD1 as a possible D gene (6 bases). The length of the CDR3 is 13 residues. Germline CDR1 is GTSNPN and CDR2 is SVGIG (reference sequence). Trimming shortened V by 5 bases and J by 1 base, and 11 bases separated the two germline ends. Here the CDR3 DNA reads TGTGCCTGGCTTCAGGGGTTTAACTATGGCTACACCTTC. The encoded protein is CAWLQGFNYGYTF.

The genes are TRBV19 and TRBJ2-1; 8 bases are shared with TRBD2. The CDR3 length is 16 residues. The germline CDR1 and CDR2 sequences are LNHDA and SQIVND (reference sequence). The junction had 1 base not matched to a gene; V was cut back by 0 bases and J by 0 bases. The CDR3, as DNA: TGTGCCAGTAGTATAGACGGGGGGGCCTCCTACAATGAGCAGTTCTTC. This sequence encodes CASSIDGGASYNEQFF.

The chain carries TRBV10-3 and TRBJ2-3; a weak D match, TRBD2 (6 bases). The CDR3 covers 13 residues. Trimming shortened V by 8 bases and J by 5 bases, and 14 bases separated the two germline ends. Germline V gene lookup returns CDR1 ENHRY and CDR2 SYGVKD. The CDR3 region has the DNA TGTGCCATCTGGAGGGGCACTCGAGATACGCAGTATTTT. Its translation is CAIWRGTRDTQYF.

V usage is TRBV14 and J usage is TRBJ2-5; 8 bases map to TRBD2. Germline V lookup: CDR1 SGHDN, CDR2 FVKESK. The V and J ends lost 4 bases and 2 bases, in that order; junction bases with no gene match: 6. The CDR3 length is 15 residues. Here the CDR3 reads CASSLFGGAQETQYF. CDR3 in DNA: TGTGCCAGCAGCCTATTCGGGGGGGCTCAAGAGACCCAGTACTTC.